This record looks at one T cell receptor beta chain sequence and its context. Its antigen remains unidentified. The CDR3 is made up of 15 amino acids. Germline V gene data show CDR1 as SGHNT and CDR2 as YYREEE (reference sequence). Germline trimming cut 4 bases from V and 5 bases from J; bases unmatched to any gene: 4. This sample is part of a study of cytomegalovirus exposure and HLA in healthy donors. Study-level findings and limits: TCR beta chains associated with HLA were, in a later analysis, more clonally expanded than equally common others. An Asian-associated ancestry cluster reportedly showed fewer N-insertions than the roughly 670-donor mean in a later analysis.

With 60 Vbeta and 13 Jbeta primers, the PCR was carried out. Assay used: immunoSEQ multiplex PCR; TCRdb lists only in-frame clones, some missing. The sample yields 85,000 to 100,000 clones, 85% to 90% seen once. The source is a man aged 18 to 29 in good health and CMV-seronegative. Sequencing was carried out using PBMCs. This chain uses TRBV5-4 with TRBJ2-1; the match to TRBD2 covers 12 bases. CDR3 nucleotide sequence: TGTGCCAGCAGCCCGCTAGCGGGAGGGGACAATGAGCAGTTCTTC. Its translation is CASSPLAGGDNEQFF.